This TCR beta chain was obtained from a study of blood T cell repertoires in COVID-19. The CDR3 length is 13 residues. Trimming shortened V by 4 bases and J by 1 base, and 7 bases separated the two germline ends. Germline V lookup: CDR1 SNHLY, CDR2 FYNNEI. Clones were sequenced by immunoSEQ multiplex PCR, and TCRdb holds only the in-frame ones, with some missing. The sample includes approximately 150,000 clones, less than 85% of them seen just once. The source of this sequence is a woman aged 55-75 years with COVID-19, enrolled during active disease. The rearrangement joins TRBV2 to TRBJ1-1, with D possibly matching TRBD1 (5 bases). The sequenced material came from peripheral blood. CDR3 DNA: TGTGCCAGCAGTGGGGGGGGGAACACTGAAGCTTTCTTT. It codes for CASSGGGNTEAFF.